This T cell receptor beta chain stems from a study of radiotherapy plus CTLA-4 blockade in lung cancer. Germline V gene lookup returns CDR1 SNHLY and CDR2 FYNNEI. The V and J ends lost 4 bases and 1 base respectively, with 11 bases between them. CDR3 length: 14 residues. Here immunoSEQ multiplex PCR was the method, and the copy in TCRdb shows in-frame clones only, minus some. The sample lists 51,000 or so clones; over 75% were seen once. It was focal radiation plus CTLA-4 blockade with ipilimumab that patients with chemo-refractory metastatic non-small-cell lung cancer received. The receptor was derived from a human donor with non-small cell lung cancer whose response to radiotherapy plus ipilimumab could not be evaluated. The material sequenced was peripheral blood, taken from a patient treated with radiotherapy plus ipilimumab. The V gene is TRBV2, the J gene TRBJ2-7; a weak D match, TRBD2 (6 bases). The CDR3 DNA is TGTGCCAGCAGTGGCCGGGACTTTTCCTACGAGCAGTACTTC. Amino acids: CASSGRDFSYEQYF. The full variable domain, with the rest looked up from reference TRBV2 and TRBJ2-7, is EPEVTQTPSHQVTQMGQEVILRCVPISNHLYFYWYRQILGQKVEFLVSFYNNEISEKSEIFDDQFSVERPDGSNFTLKIRSTKLEDSAMYFCASSGRDFSYEQYFGPGTRLTVT.